The next 20 T cell receptor beta chains were all read from a single sample in a study of blood T cell repertoires in COVID-19. Profiling relied on immunoSEQ multiplex PCR, and the TCRdb table lists in-frame clones only, not all of them. The data show 350,000 to 400,000 clones, about 89% seen once. The specimen was peripheral blood. These receptors originate from a woman aged 25 to 39 with COVID-19, enrolled during active disease.

The chain recombines TRBV5-5 with TRBJ2-3; 10 bases are shared with TRBD2. J was trimmed by 1 base and V by 1 base; bases with no gene match: 6. Per the germline V gene, CDR1 is SGHKS and CDR2 is YYEKEE (reference sequence). The CDR3 length is 17 residues. DNA for the CDR3: TGTGCCAGCAGCTTGTCCGCTAGCGGGAGCGGCACAGATACGCAGTATTTT. It encodes CASSLSASGSGTDTQYF.

The CDR3 nucleotides read TGTGCCAGCTCACCGGACAGAAGGGACACTGAAGCTTTCTTT. Protein sequence: CASSPDRRDTEAFF. J is TRBJ1-1 and V is TRBV18; TRBD1 might be the D (6 bases). The V end was cut by 3 bases, the J end by 3 bases, with 11 bases between. This CDR3 has 14 amino acids. Germline V CDR1 and CDR2: KGHSH, LQKENI. The full variable domain, its missing parts supplied by reference TRBV18 and TRBJ1-1, is NAGVMQNPRHLVRRRGQEARLRCSPMKGHSHVYWYRQLPEEGLKFMVYLQKENIIDESGMPKERFSAEFPKEGPSILRIQQVVRGDSAAYFCASSPDRRDTEAFFGQGTRLTVV.

V usage is TRBV5-5 and J usage is TRBJ1-6; D gene ambiguous. V lost 4 bases and J lost 10, with 18 bases in between. Germline V gene lookup returns CDR1 SGHKS and CDR2 YYEKEE (reference sequence). The CDR3 length is 15 residues. The CDR3 nucleotides read TGTGCCAGCAGCCCTATAGACTGGAAACCCTCACCCCTCCACTTT. As protein: CASSPIDWKPSPLHF.

The V gene is TRBV6-6, the J gene TRBJ1-6; D may be TRBD1 (5 bases). Germline values: CDR1 MNHNY, CDR2 SVGAGI (reference sequence). This CDR3 is 15 amino acids long. The V end lost 3 bases, the J end lost 7 bases, and 13 bases lay between the germline ends. The DNA of the CDR3 is TGTGCCAGCAGTTATCTGACAGATCCCAATTCACCCCTCCACTTT. Translating it yields CASSYLTDPNSPLHF.

The chain recombines TRBV3-1 (or the pseudogene TRBV3-2) with TRBJ1-4; no clear D gene. Germline V gene lookup returns CDR1 LGHDT and CDR2 YNNKEL (reference sequence). The CDR3 runs 16 residues. V was cut by 0 bases and J by 4 bases, with 12 bases left in between. CDR3 region: CASSQDTGFGNEKLFF. The CDR3 nucleotides are TGTGCCAGCAGCCAAGATACCGGGTTTGGTAATGAAAAACTGTTTTTT.

This sequence joins TRBV2 and TRBJ2-1, with 10 bases aligning to TRBD2. This CDR3 is built from 15 residues. CDR1 is SNHLY, CDR2 FYNNEI, per germline. V shed 2 bases and J 2 bases; nucleotides not matched to a gene: 0. CDR3 DNA sequence: TGTGCCAGCAGTGAAACTAGCGGGGCCTACAATGAGCAGTTCTTC. It is translated as CASSETSGAYNEQFF.

The chain carries TRBV2 and TRBJ2-2, with D possibly TRBD1 on 6 matching bases. Germline V gene sequence: CDR1 SNHLY, CDR2 FYNNEI. V was pared by 6 bases and J by 0 bases, with 11 bases between. The CDR3 length is 15 residues. The CDR3 sequence is CASRARDTNTGELFF. In DNA form, the CDR3 reads TGTGCCAGCAGAGCCAGGGACACGAACACCGGGGAGCTGTTTTTT.

The V gene is TRBV7-2, the J gene TRBJ2-7; 7 bases are shared with TRBD1. V trimming: 2 bases; J trimming: 6 bases; junction bases outside the gene matches: 19. CDR1 is SGHTA, CDR2 FQGNSA, per germline. The CDR3 extends over 18 amino acids. CDR3 sequence (DNA): TGTGCCAGCAGCTTACGGCTTTCAGGGGGATCCTCCGAGGGCGAGCAGTACTTC. Its translation is CASSLRLSGGSSEGEQYF.

This rearrangement joins TRBV5-5 to TRBJ2-1; D is ambiguous. The length of the CDR3 is 11 residues. Germline CDR1 and CDR2: SGHKS and YYEKEE (reference sequence). The ends were cut back, 0 bases at V and 12 bases at J, with 7 bases in the middle. The CDR3 nucleotides read TGTGCCAGCAGCTTGGACGAGCGGCAGTTCTTC. This encodes CASSLDERQFF.

A few counts support this clone. The rearrangement joins TRBV5-6 to TRBJ1-2; 10 bases line up with TRBD1. Per the germline V gene, CDR1 is SGHDT and CDR2 is YYEEEE. Trimming at V came to 1 base and at J to 4 bases, leaving 7 bases not matched to a gene. CDR3 length: 16 amino acids. The CDR3 loop is CASSLWDRGSGYGYTF. CDR3 coding DNA: TGTGCCAGCAGCTTGTGGGACAGGGGATCGGGCTATGGCTACACCTTC.

The rearrangement uses TRBV7-9 and TRBJ1-6; D might be TRBD1 (6 bases). The CDR3 is 15 amino acids. Germline lookup yields CDR1 SEHNR and CDR2 FQNEAQ (reference sequence). The V end was cut by 5 bases, the J end by 6 bases, with 14 bases between. The CDR3 DNA is TGTGCCAGCAGCCCACAGGGTCTGGGTAATTCACCCCTCCACTTT. It specifies CASSPQGLGNSPLHF.

The rearrangement joins TRBV11-2 to TRBJ2-2, with TRBD2 matching over 13 bases. The CDR3 extends over 16 amino acids. CDR1 is SGHAT, CDR2 FQNNGV, per germline. The ends lost 5 bases at V and 6 bases at J; junction bases unmatched: 6. Written as DNA, the CDR3 is TGTGCCAGCAGCCGACCGGGACTAGCGGGGTCCGGGGAGCTGTTTTTT. This codes for CASSRPGLAGSGELFF.

The chain couples TRBV6-2 or TRBV6-3 to TRBJ2-3; D might be TRBD1 (6 bases). The CDR3 totals 16 residues. The V end lost 0 bases, the J end lost 6 bases, and 16 bases lay between the germline ends. The germline gives CDR1 MNHEY, CDR2 SVGEGT. Here the CDR3 reads CASSYSMQNRADTQYF. Written as DNA, the CDR3 is TGTGCCAGCAGTTACTCTATGCAAAACAGGGCTGATACGCAGTATTTT.

This clone was picked up one time. The gene calls are TRBV12-3 or TRBV12-4 and TRBJ2-7; 7 bases match TRBD1. CDR3 length: 13 residues. The junction had 3 bases not matched to a gene; V was cut back by 5 bases and J by 2 bases. The CDR3 sequence is CASSPTGTYEQYF. The CDR3 bases are TGTGCCAGCAGTCCGACAGGGACCTACGAGCAGTACTTC.

The gene calls are TRBV3-1 (or the pseudogene TRBV3-2) and TRBJ1-4; 7 bases are shared with TRBD1. This CDR3 contains 15 residues. Germline V gene lookup returns CDR1 LGHDT and CDR2 YNNKEL (reference sequence). The ends lost 4 bases at V and 4 bases at J; junction bases unmatched: 6. In nucleotides, the CDR3 is TGTGCCAGCAGCCGCGGGGACAGCAATAATGAAAAACTGTTTTTT. Translated: CASSRGDSNNEKLFF.

The V gene is TRBV15, the J gene TRBJ2-1; no clear D. Germline V lookup: CDR1 LNHNV, CDR2 YYDKDF (reference sequence). The V end lost 0 bases, the J end lost 9 bases, and 3 bases lay between the germline ends. This CDR3 spans 11 amino acids. The CDR3 sequence is CATSRDIEQFF. The CDR3 DNA reads TGTGCCACCAGCAGAGACATTGAGCAGTTCTTC.

This clone was observed a few times. The genes are TRBV19 and TRBJ2-5; weak D call: TRBD2 (5 bases). The CDR3 consists of 15 residues. Germline V gene data show CDR1 as LNHDA and CDR2 as SQIVND (reference sequence). Trimming removed 4 bases from V and 1 base from J, with 13 bases in between. The CDR3 loop is CASSSESGGQETQYF. CDR3 nucleotide sequence: TGTGCCAGTAGTAGTGAAAGCGGCGGCCAAGAGACCCAGTACTTC.

This chain connects TRBV30 to TRBJ2-2; D is uncertain. CDR3 length: 15 amino acids. The germline V and J ends were trimmed by 0 bases and 9 bases, with 17 bases remaining between them. Germline V gene data show CDR1 as GTSNPN and CDR2 as SVGIG (reference sequence). CDR3 protein: CAWSVLPTKPRELFF. The CDR3 DNA is TGTGCCTGGAGTGTACTGCCGACAAAACCGAGGGAGCTGTTTTTT. Supplemented by reference TRBV30 and TRBJ2-2, the full variable domain reads SQTIHQWPATLVQPVGSPLSLECTVEGTSNPNLYWYRQAAGRGLQLLFYSVGIGQISSEVPQNLSASRPQDRQFILSSKKLLLSDSGFYLCAWSVLPTKPRELFFGEGSRLTVL.

V is TRBV9 and J is TRBJ1-1; no definite D call. The germline V gene encodes CDR1 SGDLS and CDR2 YYNGEE. Trimming pared 4 bases from V and 3 bases from J, leaving 13 bases between. The CDR3 totals 14 residues. The CDR3 sequence is CASSPSGLDTEAFF. The CDR3 nucleotides are TGTGCCAGCAGCCCCAGCGGTTTGGACACTGAAGCTTTCTTT.

CDR3 DNA sequence: TGTGCCAGCAGCGGGGACAGGAACGGGCAGCCCCAGCATTTT. Its translation is CASSGDRNGQPQHF. The chain links TRBV6-5 to TRBJ1-5; TRBD1 aligns across 8 bases. The ends lost 6 bases at V and 7 bases at J; junction bases unmatched: 8. CDR3 length: 14 residues. The germline gives CDR1 MNHEY, CDR2 SVGAGI.